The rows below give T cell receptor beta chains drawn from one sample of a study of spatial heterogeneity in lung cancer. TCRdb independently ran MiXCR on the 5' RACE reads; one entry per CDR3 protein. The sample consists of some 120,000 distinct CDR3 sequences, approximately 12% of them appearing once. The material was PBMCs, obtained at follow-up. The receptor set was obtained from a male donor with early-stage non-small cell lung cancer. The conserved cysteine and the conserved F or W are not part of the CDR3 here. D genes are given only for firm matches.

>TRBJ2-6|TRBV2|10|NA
ASGAGANVLT
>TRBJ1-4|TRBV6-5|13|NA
ASSGLGRLNEKLF
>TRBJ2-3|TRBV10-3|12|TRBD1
AISEFTGVNTQY
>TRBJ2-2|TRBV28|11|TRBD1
ASGTANTGELF
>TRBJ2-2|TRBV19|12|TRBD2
ATTGLFVTGELF
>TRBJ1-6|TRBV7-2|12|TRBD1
ASSLGGGPSPLH
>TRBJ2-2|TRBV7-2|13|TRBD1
ASSWDRGITGELF
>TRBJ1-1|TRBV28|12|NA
ASEGQLPNTEAF
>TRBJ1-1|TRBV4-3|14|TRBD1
ASSQLQGRLNTEAF
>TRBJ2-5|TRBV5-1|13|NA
ASSSVLGVQETQY
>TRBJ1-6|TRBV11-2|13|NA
ASSLGPQYNSPLH
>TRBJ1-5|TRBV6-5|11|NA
ASSYNRGQPQH